Listed below are T cell receptor beta chains from one sample, sequenced in a study of tumor and adjacent non-tumor tissue in lung cancer. TCRdb re-called the multiplex PCR reads through MiXCR, storing one row per CDR3 protein. The data show about 85,000 distinct CDR3 sequences, around three fifths seen once. What was sequenced was lung tumor tissue. These receptors all come from a man aged 65 to 79 with non-small cell lung cancer. CDR3s include the opening cysteine and the closing phenylalanine or tryptophan. Fields, in order: CDR3 length, D gene, J gene, clone size, V gene, CDR3 DNA, CDR3 protein. D genes are given only for firm matches. Part of the rows lack a size; the others show once, few, many or a class for expanded clones.

length: 15; D: TRBD2; J: TRBJ2-1; size: few; V: TRBV24-1; DNA: TGTGCCACCAGTGATAACGGGAGGGCCTTGACTGAGCAGTTCTTC; CDR3: CATSDNGRALTEQFF
length: 19; D: TRBD1; J: TRBJ2-6; size: .; V: TRBV11-2; DNA: TGTGCCAGCAGCTCCCCGAAGGGAAGAGGGGGCTCTGGCGCCAACGTCCTGGCTTTC; CDR3: CASSSPKGRGGSGANVLAF
length: 14; D: TRBD1; J: TRBJ1-6; size: .; V: TRBV6-5; DNA: TGTGCCACTTCCTCGACAGGGGAAAATCCACCGCTCCACTTT; CDR3: CATSSTGENPPLHF
length: 15; D: TRBD2; J: TRBJ2-5; size: .; V: TRBV20-1; DNA: TGCAGTGTTAGCGGGGCGGGGGCCCTCCAAGAGACCCAGTACTTC; CDR3: CSVSGAGALQETQYF
length: 17; D: .; J: TRBJ2-4; size: .; V: TRBV29-1; DNA: TGCCGCGTTCAACCTGCGACATTTTTATTAGCCAAAAACATTCAGTACTTC; CDR3: CRVQPATFLLAKNIQYF
length: 15; D: TRBD1; J: TRBJ2-5; size: .; V: TRBV11-2; DNA: TGTGCCAGCAACTGGATTAGGACAGGCCAAGAGACCCAGTACTTC; CDR3: CASNWIRTGQETQYF
length: 12; D: .; J: TRBJ2-7; size: many; V: TRBV20-1; DNA: TGCAGTGCTAGCCGGTCGACCTACGAGCAGTACTTC; CDR3: CSASRSTYEQYF
length: 14; D: TRBD1; J: TRBJ1-3; size: .; V: TRBV20-1; DNA: TGCAGTGCTAGCCTGGACAGGGTAATAAACACCATATATTTT; CDR3: CSASLDRVINTIYF
length: 11; D: .; J: TRBJ2-5; size: .; V: TRBV5-1; DNA: TGCCCCAGCAGCTTGAGGGAGACACAGTACTTC; CDR3: CPSSLRETQYF
length: 15; D: .; J: TRBJ2-7; size: .; V: TRBV11-2; DNA: TGTGCCAGCAGCTTAGATACCATATGGGACTACGAGCAGTACTTC; CDR3: CASSLDTIWDYEQYF
length: 15; D: .; J: TRBJ2-7; size: .; V: TRBV28; DNA: TGTGCCAGCAGTTCAACGCCGGTCCTTGCCTACGAGCAGTACTTC; CDR3: CASSSTPVLAYEQYF
length: 17; D: TRBD1; J: TRBJ2-4; size: many; V: TRBV6-5; DNA: TGTGCCACTAGGGACAGGGGAAAGGTCGGGTCCAAAAACATTCAGTACTTC; CDR3: CATRDRGKVGSKNIQYF
length: 13; D: .; J: TRBJ1-6; size: many; V: TRBV10-3; DNA: TGTGCCATCAGGGGCAACGGATATTCACCCCTCCACTTT; CDR3: CAIRGNGYSPLHF
length: 15; D: TRBD1; J: TRBJ1-2; size: many; V: TRBV29-1; DNA: TGCAGCGTTGAAAGTTCAGGGGGCTGGAACTATGGCTACACCTTC; CDR3: CSVESSGGWNYGYTF
length: 15; D: .; J: TRBJ2-5; size: many; V: TRBV28; DNA: TGTGCCAGCAGTTTTGACAACGCTGCCATCGAGACCCAGTACTTC; CDR3: CASSFDNAAIETQYF
length: 14; D: TRBD2; J: TRBJ2-3; size: .; V: TRBV29-1; DNA: TGCAGCGCGCAAGGACTAGCGGGTTCAGATACGCAGTATTTT; CDR3: CSAQGLAGSDTQYF
length: 11; D: .; J: TRBJ1-2; size: .; V: TRBV28; DNA: TGTGCCAGCAGTTCCCTTTTGATCCACACCTTC; CDR3: CASSSLLIHTF
length: 15; D: .; J: TRBJ1-1; size: .; V: TRBV6-6; DNA: TGTGCCAGCAGTTCCCCGGGGAGGAGCGGTCCTGAAGCTTTATTT; CDR3: CASSSPGRSGPEALF
length: 14; D: .; J: TRBJ1-1; size: .; V: TRBV6-6; DNA: TGTGCCAGTCAAAGGGGTATATTTGCCTTGGCGGCTTTCTTT; CDR3: CASQRGIFALAAFF
length: 14; D: .; J: TRBJ2-7; size: .; V: TRBV11-2; DNA: TGTGCCAGCAGTTCGAGACTTACCTCCTACGAGCAGTACTTC; CDR3: CASSSRLTSYEQYF
length: 14; D: .; J: TRBJ2-3; size: .; V: TRBV11-2; DNA: TGTGCCAGCATCTTATATTATGGTTGGGATACGCAGTATTTT; CDR3: CASILYYGWDTQYF
length: 18; D: TRBD2; J: TRBJ2-2; size: .; V: TRBV5-1; DNA: TGCGCCAGCAGCATGAAACGGACTAGCGGGGGGAACACCGGGGAGCTGCTTTTT; CDR3: CASSMKRTSGGNTGELLF
length: 15; D: TRBD1; J: TRBJ2-1; size: .; V: TRBV28; DNA: TGTGTCAGCAGCCCCCTCGTACAGGGGTACAATGAGCAGTTCTTC; CDR3: CVSSPLVQGYNEQFF
length: 14; D: .; J: TRBJ2-5; size: .; V: TRBV11-1; DNA: TGTGCCAGCAGCCGGACGCCTCGAGGGGAGACGCAGTACTTC; CDR3: CASSRTPRGETQYF
length: 16; D: TRBD1; J: TRBJ1-2; size: .; V: TRBV29-1; DNA: TGCAGCGCTTTCGACCAGGGGACAGAAAATAACTATGGCTACATCTTC; CDR3: CSAFDQGTENNYGYIF
length: 15; D: TRBD2; J: TRBJ2-5; size: .; V: TRBV12-3/TRBV12-4; DNA: TGTGCCAGCAGGCTCAGGATTAGCGGGAGCGAGACCCAGTACTTC; CDR3: CASRLRISGSETQYF
length: 13; D: .; J: TRBJ2-5; size: .; V: TRBV20-1; DNA: TGCAGTGCCCCCTCAAGACAGCAAGAGACCCAGTACTTC; CDR3: CSAPSRQQETQYF
length: 14; D: .; J: TRBJ2-1; size: many; V: TRBV28; DNA: TGTGCCAGCAGTTTTGCGGCCTCCTACAATGAGCAGTTCTTC; CDR3: CASSFAASYNEQFF
length: 16; D: TRBD1; J: TRBJ1-2; size: .; V: TRBV4-2; DNA: TGTGCCAGCAGCCAAGGTCACCAGGGGACAGCGTCTGGCTACAGGTTC; CDR3: CASSQGHQGTASGYRF
length: 15; D: .; J: TRBJ2-1; size: once; V: TRBV4-1; DNA: TGCGCCAGCAGCCAGGCCCAGGGAACCTACAATGAGCAGTTCTTC; CDR3: CASSQAQGTYNEQFF
length: 13; D: .; J: TRBJ2-4; size: many; V: TRBV6-2/TRBV6-3; DNA: TGTGCCAGCAGGCCACCGAGCGGAAACATTCAGTACTTC; CDR3: CASRPPSGNIQYF
length: 13; D: .; J: TRBJ2-1; size: many; V: TRBV6-1; DNA: TGTGCCAGTAAGCTAAGCTCCTACAATGAGCAGTTCTTC; CDR3: CASKLSSYNEQFF
length: 15; D: TRBD1; J: TRBJ2-7; size: few; V: TRBV20-1; DNA: TGCAGTGCTATTCCCGGGACAGGGAACTCCTACGAGCAGTACTTC; CDR3: CSAIPGTGNSYEQYF
length: 14; D: TRBD1; J: TRBJ2-7; size: many; V: TRBV12-3/TRBV12-4; DNA: TGTGCCAGCAGCAAGACAGGGGATGCCTACGAGCAGTACTTC; CDR3: CASSKTGDAYEQYF
length: 11; D: .; J: TRBJ2-7; size: .; V: TRBV5-6; DNA: TGCGCCAGCAGCTTAAGCTACGAGAAGTACTTC; CDR3: CASSLSYEKYF
length: 13; D: .; J: TRBJ2-5; size: many; V: TRBV6-1; DNA: TGTGCCAGCAGTGAAGTCCCCGAAGAGACCCAGTACTTC; CDR3: CASSEVPEETQYF
length: 19; D: TRBD2; J: TRBJ2-5; size: .; V: TRBV4-1; DNA: TGCGCCAGCAGCCATGATCGACTAGCGGGAGATACGAGCCAAGAGACCCAGTACTTC; CDR3: CASSHDRLAGDTSQETQYF
length: 15; D: .; J: TRBJ2-7; size: few; V: TRBV7-3; DNA: TGTGCCAGCAGCTTAGGGTCGGGCGGATCCTACGAGCAGTACTTC; CDR3: CASSLGSGGSYEQYF
length: 12; D: .; J: TRBJ2-1; size: many; V: TRBV6-2/TRBV6-3; DNA: TGTGCCAGCAGTTACCCGACAAATGAGCAGTTCTTC; CDR3: CASSYPTNEQFF
length: 16; D: .; J: TRBJ2-7; size: .; V: TRBV6-5; DNA: TGTGCCAGCAGTGGACTGGCGGGTGCCAGCTCCTACGAGCAGTACTTC; CDR3: CASSGLAGASSYEQYF
length: 16; D: TRBD1; J: TRBJ1-6; size: .; V: TRBV6-5; DNA: TGTGCCAGCAGTAATACCCGACAGGGGGCTAGCTCACCCCTCCACTTT; CDR3: CASSNTRQGASSPLHF
length: 15; D: .; J: TRBJ1-5; size: .; V: TRBV10-2; DNA: TGCGCCGACAGTCAGGACTTCTCAGGGAGTCAGCCCCAGCATTTT; CDR3: CADSQDFSGSQPQHF
length: 14; D: TRBD1; J: TRBJ1-5; size: few; V: TRBV25-1; DNA: TGTGCCACCTCTGGACAGGGCAACAATCAGCCCCAGCATTTT; CDR3: CATSGQGNNQPQHF
length: 13; D: .; J: TRBJ2-7; size: .; V: TRBV11-2; DNA: TGTGCCAGCAACTTAGAATTATCGGCCATTCGGTACTTC; CDR3: CASNLELSAIRYF
length: 14; D: .; J: TRBJ2-3; size: .; V: TRBV20-1; DNA: TGCAGTGCTAGAGCGGGAGACGTGGCAGATACGCAGTATTTC; CDR3: CSARAGDVADTQYF
length: 13; D: .; J: TRBJ2-7; size: .; V: TRBV28; DNA: TGTGCCAGCGAGGGGGGCAGCTCCTACAAGCAGTACTTC; CDR3: CASEGGSSYKQYF
length: 18; D: .; J: TRBJ2-2; size: .; V: TRBV11-2; DNA: TGTGCCAGCAGCTTATACTGGACGGGGGTCCTGAACACCGGGGAGCTTTTATTT; CDR3: CASSLYWTGVLNTGELLF
length: 13; D: .; J: TRBJ1-2; size: .; V: TRBV11-2; DNA: TGTGCCAGCGGCCTCCAACCTAACTATGGCTACACCTTC; CDR3: CASGLQPNYGYTF
length: 16; D: TRBD1; J: TRBJ2-2; size: .; V: TRBV11-2; DNA: TGTGCCAGCAACCCACAGGGGACGTTGTTCGCCGGGGAGTTGTTTTTT; CDR3: CASNPQGTLFAGELFF
length: 15; D: TRBD1; J: TRBJ2-1; size: .; V: TRBV5-1; DNA: TGCGCCAGCAGCTTGGGTGGACAGGGGGCTAATGAGCAGTTCTTC; CDR3: CASSLGGQGANEQFF
length: 14; D: .; J: TRBJ2-2; size: medium-sized; V: TRBV11-1; DNA: TGTGCCAGCAGCCTTAGCCCCCGACCCGGGGAGCTGTTTTTT; CDR3: CASSLSPRPGELFF
length: 14; D: .; J: TRBJ1-5; size: .; V: TRBV12-3/TRBV12-4; DNA: TGTGTCAGCAGTGACCGGAGGAGGAATCACCCCCAGCATTTT; CDR3: CVSSDRRRNHPQHF
length: 15; D: .; J: TRBJ2-3; size: .; V: TRBV28; DNA: TGTGCCAGCAGTTTATTAACGGCTAGCGCAGATACGCAGTATTTT; CDR3: CASSLLTASADTQYF